This TCR beta chain was identified in a study of OX40 agonist ivuxolimab in advanced cancers. On the study more broadly: Patients with prior anti-PD-1, anti-PD-L1 or anti-CTLA-4 therapy were eligible; roughly 40% had some. Study-wide points: More expanded clones were found, on average, in CD8+ than in CD4+ T cells.

Concerning this clone: Its antigen is not identified.

The CDR3 contains 12 residues. Trimming took 5 bases from V and 7 from J, leaving 11 bases between them. Per the germline V gene, CDR1 is SGHTA and CDR2 is FQGNSA. Sequencing used immunoSEQ multiplex PCR; TCRdb keeps in-frame clones, though not all of them. In the table there are about 58,000 clones, approximately 87% of which are singletons. The source material was CD4+ or CD8+ T cells sorted from blood, sampled in a trial of the OX40 agonist ivuxolimab. The rearrangement joins TRBV7-2 to TRBJ2-5; D ambiguous. The receptor's source is an adult with an advanced solid tumor such as melanoma, head and neck, liver or kidney cancer. For the CDR3, the DNA is TGTGCCAGCAGCCCCTCGGTAGGGACCCAGTACTTC. It encodes CASSPSVGTQYF.